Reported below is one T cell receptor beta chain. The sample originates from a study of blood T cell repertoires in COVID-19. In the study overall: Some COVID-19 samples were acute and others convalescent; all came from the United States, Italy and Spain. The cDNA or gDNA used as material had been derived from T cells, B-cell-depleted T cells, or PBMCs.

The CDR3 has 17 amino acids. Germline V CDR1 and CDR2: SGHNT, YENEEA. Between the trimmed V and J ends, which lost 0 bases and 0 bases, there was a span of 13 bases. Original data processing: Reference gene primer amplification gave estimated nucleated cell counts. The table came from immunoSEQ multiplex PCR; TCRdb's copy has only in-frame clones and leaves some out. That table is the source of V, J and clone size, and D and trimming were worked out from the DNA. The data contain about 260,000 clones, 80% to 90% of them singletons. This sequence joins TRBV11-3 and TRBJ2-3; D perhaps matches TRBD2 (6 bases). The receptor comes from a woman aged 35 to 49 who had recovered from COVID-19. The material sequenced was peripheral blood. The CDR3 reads CASSLESWGRSTDTQYF. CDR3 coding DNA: TGTGCCAGCAGCTTAGAATCATGGGGGAGGAGCACAGATACGCAGTATTTT.